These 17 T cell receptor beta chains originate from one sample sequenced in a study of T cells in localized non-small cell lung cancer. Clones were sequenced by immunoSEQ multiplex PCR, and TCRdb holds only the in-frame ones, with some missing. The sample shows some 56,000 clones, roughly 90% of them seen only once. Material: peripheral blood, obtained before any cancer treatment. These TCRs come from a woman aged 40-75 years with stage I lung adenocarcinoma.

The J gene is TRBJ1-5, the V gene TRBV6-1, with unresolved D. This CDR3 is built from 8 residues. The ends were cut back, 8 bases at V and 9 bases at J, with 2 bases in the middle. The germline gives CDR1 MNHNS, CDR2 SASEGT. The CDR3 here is CASGPQHF. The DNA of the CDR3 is TGTGCCAGCGGGCCCCAGCATTTT.

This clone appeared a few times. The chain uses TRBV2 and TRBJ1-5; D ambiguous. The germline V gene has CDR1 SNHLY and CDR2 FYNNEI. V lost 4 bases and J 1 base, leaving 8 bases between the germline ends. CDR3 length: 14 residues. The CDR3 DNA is TGTGCCAGCAGTGCTCTTAAGAGCAATCAGCCCCAGCATTTT. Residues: CASSALKSNQPQHF. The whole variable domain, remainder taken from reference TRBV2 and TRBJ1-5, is EPEVTQTPSHQVTQMGQEVILRCVPISNHLYFYWYRQILGQKVEFLVSFYNNEISEKSEIFDDQFSVERPDGSNFTLKIRSTKLEDSAMYFCASSALKSNQPQHFGDGTRLSIL.

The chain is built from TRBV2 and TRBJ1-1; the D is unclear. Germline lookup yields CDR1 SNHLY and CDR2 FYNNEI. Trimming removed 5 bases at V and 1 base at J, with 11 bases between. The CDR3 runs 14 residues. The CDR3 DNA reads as TGTGCCAGCAGTAAGATGACGGCGAACACTGAAGCTTTCTTT. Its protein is CASSKMTANTEAFF.

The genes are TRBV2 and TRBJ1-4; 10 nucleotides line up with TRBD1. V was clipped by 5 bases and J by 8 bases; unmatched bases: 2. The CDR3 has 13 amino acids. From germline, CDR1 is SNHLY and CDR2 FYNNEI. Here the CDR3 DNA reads TGTGCCAGCAGTCCGGGACAGGGGGAAAAACTGTTTTTT. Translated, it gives CASSPGQGEKLFF.

CDR3 in DNA: TGTGCCACCAAGTTAGGGGGTCCGGAGACCCAGTACTTC. This gives the protein CATKLGGPETQYF. The gene calls are TRBV28 and TRBJ2-5, with D tentatively TRBD1 (6 bases). The CDR3 runs to 13 residues. Trimming took off 10 bases at V and 5 bases at J, with 17 bases between the two ends. CDR1 MDHEN and CDR2 SYDVKM come from the germline V gene.

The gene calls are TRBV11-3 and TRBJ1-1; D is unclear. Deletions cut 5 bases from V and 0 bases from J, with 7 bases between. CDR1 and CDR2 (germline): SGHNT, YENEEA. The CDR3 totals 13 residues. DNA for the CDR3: TGTGCCAGCAGCCTAACAGTGAACACTGAAGCTTTCTTT. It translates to CASSLTVNTEAFF. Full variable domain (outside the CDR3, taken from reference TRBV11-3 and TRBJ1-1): EAGVVQSPRYKIIEKKQPVAFWCNPISGHNTLYWYLQNLGQGPELLIRYENEEAVDDSQLPKDRFSAERLKGVDSTLKIQPAELGDSAVYLCASSLTVNTEAFFGQGTRLTVV.

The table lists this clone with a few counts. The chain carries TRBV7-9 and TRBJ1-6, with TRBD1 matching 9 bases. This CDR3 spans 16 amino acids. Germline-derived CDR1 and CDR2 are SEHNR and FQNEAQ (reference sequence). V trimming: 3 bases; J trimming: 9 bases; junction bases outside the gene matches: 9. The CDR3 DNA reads TGTGCCAGCAGCTTCGTACAGGGGGCGGCTGGTTCACCCCTCCACTTT. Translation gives CASSFVQGAAGSPLHF.

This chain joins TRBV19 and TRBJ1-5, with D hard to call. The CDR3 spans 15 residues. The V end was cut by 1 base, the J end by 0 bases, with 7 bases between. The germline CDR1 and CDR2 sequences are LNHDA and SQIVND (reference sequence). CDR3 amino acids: CASSIGPYSNQPQHF. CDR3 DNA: TGTGCCAGTAGTATAGGCCCATATAGCAATCAGCCCCAGCATTTT.

In DNA, the CDR3 is TGTGCCAGCAGTGAAGCGGACGGGGACTATGGCTACACCTTC. Translated, it gives CASSEADGDYGYTF. V and J are TRBV6-1 and TRBJ1-2, with D hard to call. This CDR3 is 14 amino acids long. Germline CDR1 and CDR2: MNHNS and SASEGT. V was trimmed by 0 bases and J by 3 bases, leaving 8 bases between them.

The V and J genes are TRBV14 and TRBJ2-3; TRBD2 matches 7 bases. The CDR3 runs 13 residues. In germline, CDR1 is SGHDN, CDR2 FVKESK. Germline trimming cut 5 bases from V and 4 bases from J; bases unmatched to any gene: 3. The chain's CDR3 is CASSSLAADTQYF. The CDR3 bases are TGTGCCAGCAGCTCGCTAGCGGCAGATACGCAGTATTTT.

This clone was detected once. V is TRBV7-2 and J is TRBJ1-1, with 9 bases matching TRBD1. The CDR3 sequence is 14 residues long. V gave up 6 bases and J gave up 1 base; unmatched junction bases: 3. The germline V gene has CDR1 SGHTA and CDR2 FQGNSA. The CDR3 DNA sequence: TGTGCCAGCAGAAGGGGACAGGGGAACACTGAAGCTTTCTTT. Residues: CASRRGQGNTEAFF.

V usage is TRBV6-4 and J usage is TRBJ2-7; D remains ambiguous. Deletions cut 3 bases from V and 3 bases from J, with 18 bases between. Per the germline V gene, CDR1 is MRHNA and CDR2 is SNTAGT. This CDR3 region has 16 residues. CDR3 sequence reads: CASSEAIGWPIYEQYF. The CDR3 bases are TGTGCCAGCAGTGAAGCGATAGGCTGGCCTATCTACGAGCAGTACTTC.

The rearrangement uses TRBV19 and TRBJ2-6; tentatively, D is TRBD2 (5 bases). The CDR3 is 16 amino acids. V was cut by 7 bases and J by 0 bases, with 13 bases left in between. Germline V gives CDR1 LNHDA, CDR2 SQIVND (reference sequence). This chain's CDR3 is CASIGRPHSGANVLTF. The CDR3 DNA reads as TGTGCCAGTATTGGGAGACCTCACTCTGGGGCCAACGTCCTGACTTTC.

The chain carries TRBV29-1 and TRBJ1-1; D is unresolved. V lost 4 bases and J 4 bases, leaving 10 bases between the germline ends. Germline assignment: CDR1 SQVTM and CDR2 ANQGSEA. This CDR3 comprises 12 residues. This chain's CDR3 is CSVVFHPTEAFF. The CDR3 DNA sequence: TGCAGCGTTGTATTCCACCCCACTGAAGCTTTCTTT.

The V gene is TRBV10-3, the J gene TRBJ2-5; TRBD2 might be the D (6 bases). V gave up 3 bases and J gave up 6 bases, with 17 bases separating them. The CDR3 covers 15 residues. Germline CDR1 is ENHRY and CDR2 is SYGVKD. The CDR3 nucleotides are TGTGCCATCAGTGACCGTGGGGGGAGTAGCCAGACCCAGTACTTC. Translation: CAISDRGGSSQTQYF.

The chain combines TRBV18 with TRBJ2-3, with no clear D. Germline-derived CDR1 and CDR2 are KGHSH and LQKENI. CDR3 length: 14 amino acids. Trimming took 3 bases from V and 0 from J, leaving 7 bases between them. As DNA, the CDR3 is TGTGCCAGCTCACCTAAGACTAGCACAGATACGCAGTATTTT. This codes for CASSPKTSTDTQYF.

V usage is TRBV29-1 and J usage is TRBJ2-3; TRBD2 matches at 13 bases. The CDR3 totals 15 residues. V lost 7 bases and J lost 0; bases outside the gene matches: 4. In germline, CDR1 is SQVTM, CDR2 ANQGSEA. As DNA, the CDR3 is TGCAGCGGCCTGGGACTAGCGGGGAGCACAGATACGCAGTATTTT. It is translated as CSGLGLAGSTDTQYF.